These 20 T cell receptor beta chains were all obtained from the same sample, sequenced in a study of T cell responses to AZD1222 COVID-19 vaccine. TCRdb's table, derived via immunoSEQ multiplex PCR, lists solely in-frame clones and lacks some. The sample consists of 100,000 or so clones, roughly 89% of them appearing once. The specimen was peripheral blood, collected on day 0 of AZD1222 vaccination. The receptors here all came from an adult in good health.

CDR3 bases: TGTGCCAGCAGCCCGCAGCCCGGGGCCAGGATTGATACGCAGTATTTT. This translates into CASSPQPGARIDTQYF. The V gene is TRBV7-2, the J gene TRBJ2-3; D could derive from TRBD1 or TRBD2 (5 bases each). Germline CDR1 SGHTA, CDR2 FQGNSA. The CDR3 contains 16 residues. V was cut by 5 bases and J by 6 bases, with 21 bases left in between. Full variable domain (missing parts from reference TRBV7-2 and TRBJ2-3): GAGVSQSPSNKVTEKGKDVELRCDPISGHTALYWYRQSLGQGLEFLIYFQGNSAPDKSGLPSDRFSAERTGGSVSTLTIQRTQQEDSAVYLCASSPQPGARIDTQYFGPGTRLTVL.

V usage is TRBV6-5 and J usage is TRBJ1-5; possible D gene TRBD1, 5 bases. V lost 7 bases and J lost 4, with 8 bases in between. The CDR3 is 12 residues long. The germline V gene encodes CDR1 MNHEY and CDR2 SVGAGI. This chain's CDR3 is CASKEGNQPQHF. As DNA, the CDR3 is TGTGCCAGCAAGGAGGGGAATCAGCCCCAGCATTTT.

The chain uses TRBV6-5 and TRBJ1-4; tentative D call: TRBD1 (5 bases). V was trimmed by 6 bases and J by 5 bases, leaving 10 bases between them. The CDR3 runs 13 residues. Germline V CDR1 and CDR2: MNHEY, SVGAGI. For the CDR3, the DNA is TGTGCCAGCAGGGGACGGGTGAATGAAAAACTGTTTTTT. Its protein product is CASRGRVNEKLFF.

The chain recombines TRBV5-1 with TRBJ1-1; no firm D call. V lost 1 base, J lost 0 bases, and 7 bases lay in between. Germline V lookup: CDR1 SGHRS, CDR2 YFSETQ. CDR3 length: 14 residues. In DNA, the CDR3 is TGCGCCAGCAGCTTGAGACCAATGAACACTGAAGCTTTCTTT. Amino acid sequence: CASSLRPMNTEAFF.

The chain joins TRBV6-2 or TRBV6-3 to TRBJ2-1, with TRBD2 matching over 12 bases. The germline V gene encodes CDR1 MNHEY and CDR2 SVGEGT. The CDR3 length is 16 residues. V lost 2 bases, J lost 7 bases, and 6 bases stayed unmatched. CDR3 residues: CASSYAGTSGFNEQFF. The DNA for the CDR3 is TGTGCCAGCAGTTACGCCGGGACTAGCGGGTTTAATGAGCAGTTCTTC.

The chain recombines TRBV4-3 with TRBJ1-6; a weak D match, TRBD1 (6 bases). Germline lookup yields CDR1 LGHNA and CDR2 YSLEER. The germline V and J ends were trimmed by 3 bases and 7 bases, with 25 bases remaining between them. The CDR3 loop spans 19 amino acids. The CDR3 sequence is CASSQIPRGTGRKNSPLHF. CDR3 in DNA: TGCGCCAGCAGCCAGATCCCCCGGGGAACAGGGAGGAAGAATTCACCCCTCCACTTT.

As concerns this clone: A much bigger clone sits one base away, suggesting this may be a read error. This sample includes further DNA sequences coding for the same CDR3. The chain employs TRBV2 and TRBJ2-7, with D uncertain. The CDR3 runs 11 residues. Germline CDR1 SNHLY, CDR2 FYNNEI. The V and J ends lost 0 bases and 4 bases respectively, with 1 base between them. Here the CDR3 DNA reads TGTGCCAGCAGTGAAGCTTACGAGCAGTACTTC. As protein: CASSEAYEQYF. Variable domain in full (rest from reference TRBV2 and TRBJ2-7): EPEVTQTPSHQVTQMGQEVILRCVPISNHLYFYWYRQILGQKVEFLVSFYNNEISEKSEIFDDQFSVERPDGSNFTLKIRSTKLEDSAMYFCASSEAYEQYFGPGTRLTVT.

V gene TRBV6-1 combines with J gene TRBJ2-7; no clear D. The germline V gene has CDR1 MNHNS and CDR2 SASEGT. This CDR3 contains 12 residues. With 1 base removed from V and 4 bases from J, the gap between germline ends came to 5 bases. CDR3 loop: CASSEGYYEQYF. CDR3 DNA: TGTGCCAGCAGTGAAGGCTATTACGAGCAGTACTTC.

V usage is TRBV7-9 and J usage is TRBJ2-3; 9 bases match TRBD2. Looked up from germline, CDR1 is SEHNR and CDR2 is FQNEAQ (reference sequence). The CDR3 has 16 residues. The V gene end was trimmed by 6 bases and the J gene end by 3 bases; junction bases not matched to a gene: 10. CDR3 coding DNA: TGTGCCAGCAGGCAAGGGAAAGCGGGGGGAACAGATACGCAGTATTTT. Protein: CASRQGKAGGTDTQYF.

This rearrangement joins TRBV5-1 to TRBJ2-7, with TRBD2 matching over 7 bases. The length of the CDR3 is 14 residues. J lost 7 bases, V lost 6 bases, and 13 bases had no gene match. The V gene's germline CDR1 is SGHRS and CDR2 YFSETQ. The CDR3 bases are TGCGCCAGCACCAGGGAGGGTTCCCAGGAGGAGCAGTACTTC. This codes for CASTREGSQEEQYF.

The CDR3 spells CASSLQGASGNTIYF. The CDR3 coding sequence is TGTGCCAGCAGCTTACAGGGGGCCAGTGGAAACACCATATATTTT. The chain recombines TRBV5-8 with TRBJ1-3; TRBD1 matches at 9 bases. Germline CDR1 reads SGHTS; CDR2 reads YDEGEE. The CDR3 covers 15 residues. V lost 2 bases, J lost 3 bases, and 3 bases stayed unmatched.

The chain recombines TRBV25-1 with TRBJ1-1, with TRBD1 as a possible D gene (6 bases). V lost 8 bases, J lost 0 bases, and 16 bases lay in between. The CDR3 is 15 amino acids. Germline lookup yields CDR1 MGHDK and CDR2 SYGVNS. CDR3: CASQGQGRVNTEAFF. The CDR3 DNA follows: TGTGCCAGCCAGGGGCAGGGGAGGGTGAACACTGAAGCTTTCTTT.

Written as DNA, the CDR3 is TGCGCCAGCAGTGAGTCTGCGGGGGGGCTCGAGCAGTACTTC. It translates to CASSESAGGLEQYF. The chain has TRBV10-2 and TRBJ2-7, with TRBD2 matching over 9 bases. The germline gives CDR1 WSHSY, CDR2 SAAADI. V lost 0 bases, J lost 6 bases, and 3 bases stayed unmatched. The CDR3 is 14 amino acids.

The V gene is TRBV5-1, the J gene TRBJ1-6, with D uncertain. Deletions cut 0 bases from V and 11 bases from J, with 12 bases between. The CDR3 runs to 14 residues. From germline, CDR1 is SGHRS and CDR2 YFSETQ. The CDR3 is CASSLEGDGTPLHF. CDR3 sequence (DNA): TGCGCCAGCAGCTTGGAGGGTGACGGTACACCCCTCCACTTT.

This clone was recorded once. J is TRBJ2-4 and V is TRBV11-2; D is undetermined. The ends were cut back, 0 bases at V and 10 bases at J, with 7 bases in the middle. Per the germline V gene, CDR1 is SGHAT and CDR2 is FQNNGV. CDR3 length equals 12 residues. CDR3: CASSLDFLIQYF. For the CDR3, the DNA is TGTGCCAGCAGCTTAGACTTTCTAATTCAGTACTTC. Full variable domain (outside the CDR3, taken from reference TRBV11-2 and TRBJ2-4): EAGVAQSPRYKIIEKRQSVAFWCNPISGHATLYWYQQILGQGPKLLIQFQNNGVVDDSQLPKDRFSAERLKGVDSTLKIQPAKLEDSAVYLCASSLDFLIQYFGAGTRLSVL.

The chain recombines TRBV5-1 with TRBJ2-3, with D unclear. Germline V CDR1 and CDR2: SGHRS, YFSETQ. This CDR3 is 14 amino acids long. Between the trimmed V and J ends, which lost 0 bases and 3 bases, there was a span of 8 bases. The DNA of the CDR3 is TGCGCCAGCAGCTTGGGGACGATAACAGATACGCAGTATTTT. It encodes CASSLGTITDTQYF.

CDR3 sequence reads: CAGGGGQQETQYF. In DNA form, the CDR3 reads TGTGCGGGGGGCGGTGGACAACAAGAGACCCAGTACTTC. The rearrangement uses TRBV10-3 and TRBJ2-5; D might be TRBD1 or TRBD2, each matching 6 bases. CDR1 is ENHRY and CDR2 is SYGVKD in the germline V gene. This CDR3 contains 13 residues.

V gene TRBV6-2 or TRBV6-3 combines with J gene TRBJ1-6; D may be TRBD1 (6 bases). The length of the CDR3 is 16 residues. The germline gives CDR1 MNHEY, CDR2 SVGEGT. With 0 bases removed from V and 4 bases from J, the gap between germline ends came to 10 bases. In nucleotides, the CDR3 is TGTGCCAGCAGTTACTCCGCGGGGGCTTATAATTCACCCCTCCACTTT. Encoded protein: CASSYSAGAYNSPLHF.

The chain employs TRBV6-6 and TRBJ1-5, with TRBD1 matching over 9 bases. This CDR3 is 16 amino acids long. The germline CDR1 and CDR2 sequences are MNHNY and SVGAGI (reference sequence). Trimming took 4 bases from V and 10 from J; bases not matched to a gene: 14. This CDR3 reads CASSSSRQGVLDPQHF. CDR3 coding DNA: TGTGCCAGCAGTTCCTCCAGACAGGGGGTTTTAGACCCCCAGCATTTT.

The rearrangement joins TRBV6-5 to TRBJ2-5; 8 nucleotides align to TRBD2. With V trimmed by 6 bases and J by 2 bases, 5 bases remained unmatched. Germline V gene lookup returns CDR1 MNHEY and CDR2 SVGAGI. The CDR3 extends over 14 amino acids. Written as DNA, the CDR3 is TGTGCCAGCAGGGGAGCGGGGGAACAAGAGACCCAGTACTTC. This translates into CASRGAGEQETQYF.